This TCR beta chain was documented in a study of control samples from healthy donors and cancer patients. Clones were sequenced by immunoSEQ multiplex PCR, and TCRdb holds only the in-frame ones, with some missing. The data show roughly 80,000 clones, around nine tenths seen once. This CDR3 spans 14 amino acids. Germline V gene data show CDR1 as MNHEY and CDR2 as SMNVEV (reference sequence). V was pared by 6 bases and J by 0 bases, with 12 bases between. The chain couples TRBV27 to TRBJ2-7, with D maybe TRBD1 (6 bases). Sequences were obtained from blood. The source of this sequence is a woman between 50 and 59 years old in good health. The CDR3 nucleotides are TGTGCCAGCAGCCAACGGGACATCTCCTACGAGCAGTACTTC. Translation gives CASSQRDISYEQYF.